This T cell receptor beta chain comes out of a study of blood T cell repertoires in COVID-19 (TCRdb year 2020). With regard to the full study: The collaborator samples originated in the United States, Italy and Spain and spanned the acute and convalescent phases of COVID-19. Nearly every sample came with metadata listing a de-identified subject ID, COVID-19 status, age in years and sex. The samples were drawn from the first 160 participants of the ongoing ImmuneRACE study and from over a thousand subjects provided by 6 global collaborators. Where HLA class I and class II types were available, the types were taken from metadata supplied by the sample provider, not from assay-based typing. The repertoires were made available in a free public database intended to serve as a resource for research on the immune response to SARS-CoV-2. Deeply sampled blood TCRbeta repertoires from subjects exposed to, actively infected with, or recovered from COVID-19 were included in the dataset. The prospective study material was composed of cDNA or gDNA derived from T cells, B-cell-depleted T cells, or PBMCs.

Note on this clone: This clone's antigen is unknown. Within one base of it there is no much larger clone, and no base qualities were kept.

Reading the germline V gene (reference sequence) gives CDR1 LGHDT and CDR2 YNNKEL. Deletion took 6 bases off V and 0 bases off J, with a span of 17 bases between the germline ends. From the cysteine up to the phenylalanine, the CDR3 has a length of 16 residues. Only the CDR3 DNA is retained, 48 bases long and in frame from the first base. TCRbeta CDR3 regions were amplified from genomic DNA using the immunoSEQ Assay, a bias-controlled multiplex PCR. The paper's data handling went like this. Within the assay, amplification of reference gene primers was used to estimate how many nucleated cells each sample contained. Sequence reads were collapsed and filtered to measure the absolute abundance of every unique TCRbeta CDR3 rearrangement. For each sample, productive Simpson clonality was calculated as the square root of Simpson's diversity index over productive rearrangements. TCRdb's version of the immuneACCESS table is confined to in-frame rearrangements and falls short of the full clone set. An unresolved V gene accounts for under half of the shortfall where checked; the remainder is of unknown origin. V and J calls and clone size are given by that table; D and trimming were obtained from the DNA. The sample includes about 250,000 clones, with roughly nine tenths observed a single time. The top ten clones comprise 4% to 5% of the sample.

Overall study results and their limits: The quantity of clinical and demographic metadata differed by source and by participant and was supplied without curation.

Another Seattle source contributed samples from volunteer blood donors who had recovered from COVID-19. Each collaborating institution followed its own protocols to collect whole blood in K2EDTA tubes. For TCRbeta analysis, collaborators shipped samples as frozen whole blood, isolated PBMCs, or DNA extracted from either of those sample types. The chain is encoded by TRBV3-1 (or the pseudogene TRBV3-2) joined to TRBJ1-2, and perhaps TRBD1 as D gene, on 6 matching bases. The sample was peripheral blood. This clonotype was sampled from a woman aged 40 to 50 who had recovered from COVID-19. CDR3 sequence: CASRRSNRAANYGYTF. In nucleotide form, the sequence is TGTGCCAGCAGGCGGTCGAACAGGGCAGCTAACTATGGCTACACCTTC.